The 17 T cell receptor beta chains reported below all come from one sample, sequenced in a study of blood T cell repertoires in COVID-19. The method was immunoSEQ multiplex PCR; TCRdb's version includes in-frame clones alone and lacks a portion of them. The sample lists roughly 100,000 clones, 75% to 90% occurring once. Input material: peripheral blood. These receptors all stem from a human donor in a cohort sampled during active COVID-19.

This rearrangement joins TRBV5-6 to TRBJ1-2, with TRBD1 identical over 8 bases. The germline CDR1 and CDR2 sequences are SGHDT and YYEEEE. The V segment lost 7 bases and the J segment 6 bases; nucleotides outside the gene matches: 11. The CDR3 sequence is 14 residues long. The CDR3 here is CASSLGTGGDGYTF. The CDR3 DNA is TGTGCCAGCTCCCTCGGTACAGGGGGAGATGGCTACACCTTC.

The chain couples TRBV5-5 to TRBJ2-1, with 9 bases matching TRBD2. Germline V lookup: CDR1 SGHKS, CDR2 YYEKEE (reference sequence). The CDR3 is made up of 15 amino acids. V trimming: 2 bases; J trimming: 4 bases; junction bases outside the gene matches: 4. The CDR3 bases are TGTGCCAGCAGCTTCCTAGCGGGGCTGTACAATGAGCAGTTCTTC. Translation: CASSFLAGLYNEQFF.

The genes are TRBV2 and TRBJ1-2; D is perhaps TRBD1 (5 bases). The V end was cut by 2 bases, the J end by 8 bases, with 21 bases between. Per germline, CDR1 SNHLY and CDR2 FYNNEI. CDR3 length equals 16 residues. CDR3 in amino acids: CASSEFGRSAGRGYTF. CDR3 nucleotides: TGTGCCAGCAGTGAATTTGGGAGGTCGGCAGGGAGGGGCTACACCTTC.

The chain uses TRBV5-4 and TRBJ1-4; 7 bases are shared with TRBD1. Germline CDR1 and CDR2: SGHNT and YYREEE (reference sequence). This CDR3 spans 14 amino acids. J was trimmed by 7 bases and V by 0 bases; bases with no gene match: 3. The CDR3 reads CASSLGQGREKLFF. The DNA of the CDR3 is TGTGCCAGCAGCTTGGGACAGGGTCGTGAAAAACTGTTTTTT.

This chain's CDR3 is CASSARTGGTGELFF. The DNA for the CDR3 is TGCGCCAGCAGCGCGAGGACAGGGGGTACCGGGGAGCTGTTTTTT. This sequence joins TRBV5-1 and TRBJ2-2, with 10 nucleotides matching TRBD1. J gave up 5 bases and V 4 bases, and 5 bases lay outside the gene matches. This CDR3 has 15 residues. Looked up from germline, CDR1 is SGHRS and CDR2 is YFSETQ.

This clone was counted only a few times. Other DNA sequences in this specimen translate into the identical CDR3. V and J are TRBV20-1 and TRBJ2-7, with D possibly TRBD1 on 5 matching bases. The CDR3 spans 11 residues. Germline CDR1 reads DFQATT; CDR2 reads SNEGSKA (reference sequence). Trimming removed 2 bases from V and 5 bases from J, with 7 bases in between. For the CDR3, the DNA is TGCAGTGCTAGATCAGGGCACGAGCAGTACTTC. Protein sequence: CSARSGHEQYF.

This chain joins TRBV11-2 and TRBJ1-2; perhaps TRBD1 as D (5 bases). The CDR3 contains 14 residues. Germline-derived CDR1 and CDR2 are SGHAT and FQNNGV. Trimming pared 3 bases from V and 4 bases from J, leaving 12 bases between. In DNA, the CDR3 is TGTGCCAGCAGCTTCCAGGGTAGTAGCTATGGCTACACCTTC. Protein: CASSFQGSSYGYTF.

The V and J genes are TRBV3-1 (or the pseudogene TRBV3-2) and TRBJ1-2; possibly TRBD1 for D (6 bases). Germline V gives CDR1 LGHDT, CDR2 YNNKEL (reference sequence). Trimming shortened V by 2 bases and J by 8 bases, and 18 bases separated the two germline ends. The CDR3 extends over 15 amino acids. CDR3 DNA: TGTGCCAGCAGCCAAAGCCGAGGGGGATTAGGGGGCTACACCTTC. Amino acids: CASSQSRGGLGGYTF.

The CDR3 DNA follows: TGCGCCAGCAGCTGGACCGGGACTCCCCAAGAGACCCAGTACTTC. This codes for CASSWTGTPQETQYF. The chain links TRBV5-1 to TRBJ2-5; a weak D match, TRBD2 (6 bases). CDR3 length: 15 residues. Between the trimmed V and J ends, which lost 3 bases and 1 base, there was a span of 13 bases. Germline CDR1 SGHRS, CDR2 YFSETQ.

This clone was counted between two and nine times. V usage is TRBV5-4 and J usage is TRBJ2-3; 8 bases fit TRBD1. CDR1 and CDR2 from the germline V gene are SGHNT and YYREEE (reference sequence). V was pared by 6 bases and J by 4 bases, with 7 bases of the junction left unmatched. The CDR3 extends over 14 amino acids. In DNA, the CDR3 is TGTGCCAGCACCCCGGACAGGGTCGCAGATACGCAGTATTTT. Residues: CASTPDRVADTQYF. Looking up the rest from reference TRBV5-4 and TRBJ2-3 gives the full variable domain: ETGVTQSPTHLIKTRGQQVTLRCSSQSGHNTVSWYQQALGQGPQFIFQYYREEENGRGNFPPRFSGLQFPNYSSELNVNALELDDSALYLCASTPDRVADTQYFGPGTRLTVL.

The chain combines TRBV30 with TRBJ2-7; 9 bases map to TRBD1. The V gene end was trimmed by 1 base and the J gene end by 3 bases; junction bases not matched to a gene: 1. This CDR3 is 13 amino acids long. Germline values: CDR1 GTSNPN, CDR2 SVGIG (reference sequence). DNA of the CDR3: TGTGCCTGGAGTGCGGGACAGGGCTACGAGCAGTACTTC. Amino acid sequence: CAWSAGQGYEQYF. Together with reference TRBV30 and TRBJ2-7, the CDR3 gives the full variable domain: SQTIHQWPATLVQPVGSPLSLECTVEGTSNPNLYWYRQAAGRGLQLLFYSVGIGQISSEVPQNLSASRPQDRQFILSSKKLLLSDSGFYLCAWSAGQGYEQYFGPGTRLTVT.

V and J are TRBV12-3 or TRBV12-4 and TRBJ2-7; TRBD1 matches 10 bases. Unmatched junction bases numbered 2, after V lost 8 bases and J lost 1 base. The CDR3 contains 13 residues. The CDR3 here is CASGTGASYEQYF. Written as DNA, the CDR3 is TGTGCCAGCGGGACAGGGGCGTCCTACGAGCAGTACTTC.

This clone was recorded once. The chain links TRBV6-2 or TRBV6-3 to TRBJ1-5; D unclear. The CDR3 spans 13 residues. The ends were cut back, 2 bases at V and 5 bases at J, with 7 bases in the middle. The germline V gene has CDR1 MNHEY and CDR2 SVGEGT. CDR3 amino acids: CASSYGSYQPQHF. The CDR3 DNA is TGTGCCAGCAGTTACGGGAGTTATCAGCCCCAGCATTTT.

The chain joins TRBV9 to TRBJ2-5; TRBD1 agrees at 9 bases. Trimming cost V 4 bases and J 5 bases; bases outside gene matches: 9. This CDR3 has 15 amino acids. Looked up from germline, CDR1 is SGDLS and CDR2 is YYNGEE. CDR3 sequence reads: CASSPGTGFGETQYF. CDR3 nucleotide sequence: TGTGCCAGCAGCCCCGGGACAGGGTTTGGGGAGACCCAGTACTTC.

The chain combines TRBV11-3 with TRBJ2-5; 13 bases map to TRBD2. V shed 1 base and J 3 bases; nucleotides not matched to a gene: 11. Germline V gene data show CDR1 as SGHNT and CDR2 as YENEEA. CDR3 length: 19 amino acids. The CDR3 sequence: CASSLGSTSGGPEKETQYF. The CDR3 bases are TGTGCCAGCAGCTTAGGCTCGACTAGCGGGGGGCCTGAGAAAGAGACCCAGTACTTC.

The chain combines TRBV6-6 with TRBJ1-5; a weak D match, TRBD1 (6 bases). This CDR3 region has 14 residues. V dropped 8 bases and J dropped 1 base, with 12 bases sitting between them. The germline V gene encodes CDR1 MNHNY and CDR2 SVGAGI (reference sequence). CDR3 DNA sequence: TGTGCCAGCGTGTCGGGGGGCAGCAATCAGCCCCAGCATTTT. It translates to CASVSGGSNQPQHF.

The chain couples TRBV5-1 to TRBJ2-2; D perhaps matches TRBD1 (5 bases). V lost 2 bases and J lost 0, with 17 bases in between. The CDR3 sequence is 18 residues long. Germline loops: CDR1 SGHRS, CDR2 YFSETQ. CDR3 coding DNA: TGCGCCAGCAGCTTTTTTGCCCCTGGGGCCGCGAACACCGGGGAGCTGTTTTTT. Its protein is CASSFFAPGAANTGELFF.